Sequencing of this T cell receptor (beta chain) was carried out in a study of CD8+ T cells in alopecia areata. Study-wide context: Oral tofacitinib (5 to 10 mg twice daily) was administered to treated patients.

Study-level points and caveats: Higher clonality was seen in lesional scalp than in normal scalp, especially in alopecia totalis/universalis.

Peripheral blood and lesional scalp punch biopsies came from alopecia areata patients. Sorted out of PBMCs were CD4+ T cells and CD8+ T cells. Details on this clone: Antigen unknown.

Reverse transcribed after extraction, RNA yielded cDNA as the sequencing template. Assay: immunoSEQ multiplex PCR; the TCRdb copy retains only in-frame clones and omits some. The sample consists of roughly 75,000 clones, roughly 60% of them appearing once. Germline V CDR1 and CDR2: SGHTA, FQGTGA. V lost 1 base, J lost 2 bases, and 8 bases lay in between. The CDR3 is made up of 14 amino acids. This clonotype originated in a human donor with alopecia areata. The source material was CD8+ T cells sorted from blood, sampled at week 0. The chain is built from TRBV7-3 and TRBJ2-5; no definite D call. CDR3 nucleotides: TGTGCCAGCAGCTTAAAACCCGGGCAAGAGACCCAGTACTTC. Its translation is CASSLKPGQETQYF.